This is a list of T cell receptor beta chains from one sample in a study of blood T cell repertoires in COVID-19. Sequencing was performed with immunoSEQ multiplex PCR; in TCRdb, only in-frame clones are kept and a portion is missing. The sample records 250,000 to 350,000 clones, more than 75% being singletons. What was sequenced was peripheral blood. These receptors were obtained from a woman in her 50s who had recovered from COVID-19. Both conserved end residues are part of each CDR3. D genes are given only for firm matches. Part of the rows lack a size; the others show once, few, many or a class for expanded clones.

D gene: TRBD1; J gene: TRBJ2-7; clone size: NA; V gene: TRBV5-4; CDR3 DNA: TGTGCCAGCACCGACCGGGACAGGGACCACGAGCAGTACTTC; CDR3 protein: CASTDRDRDHEQYF
D gene: TRBD1; J gene: TRBJ2-3; clone size: NA; V gene: TRBV6-5; CDR3 DNA: TGTGCCAGCAGTCGGACAGGGGGCACAGATACGCAGTATTTT; CDR3 protein: CASSRTGGTDTQYF
D gene: TRBD1; J gene: TRBJ1-1; clone size: NA; V gene: TRBV15; CDR3 DNA: TGTGCCACCAGGAGGCCCCTGAGGGGGCCCACTGAAGCTTTCTTT; CDR3 protein: CATRRPLRGPTEAFF
D gene: TRBD2; J gene: TRBJ2-7; clone size: NA; V gene: TRBV7-2; CDR3 DNA: TGTGCCAGCAGCTTAGTGGCGGGGGACGAGCAGTACTTC; CDR3 protein: CASSLVAGDEQYF
D gene: TRBD1; J gene: TRBJ2-3; clone size: NA; V gene: TRBV11-3; CDR3 DNA: TGTGCCAGCAGCCGACAGGGGCCAGATACGCAGTATTTT; CDR3 protein: CASSRQGPDTQYF
D gene: TRBD1; J gene: TRBJ1-3; clone size: NA; V gene: TRBV7-9; CDR3 DNA: TGTGCCAGCAACCAACCCAGACAGGGATACTCTGGAAACACCATATATTTT; CDR3 protein: CASNQPRQGYSGNTIYF
D gene: NA; J gene: TRBJ1-2; clone size: NA; V gene: TRBV7-2; CDR3 DNA: TGTGCCAGCAGCAAAGGGGGTGGGGTAAATTATGGCTACACCTTC; CDR3 protein: CASSKGGGVNYGYTF
D gene: TRBD1; J gene: TRBJ2-1; clone size: once; V gene: TRBV12-5; CDR3 DNA: TGTGCTAGTGGTTTGGGGACAGGGGGCTACAATGAGCAGTTCTTC; CDR3 protein: CASGLGTGGYNEQFF
D gene: TRBD1; J gene: TRBJ2-7; clone size: NA; V gene: TRBV9; CDR3 DNA: TGTGCCAGCAGCGTGGGACAGGGGGTTTCCTACGAGCAGTACTTC; CDR3 protein: CASSVGQGVSYEQYF
D gene: NA; J gene: TRBJ1-2; clone size: once; V gene: TRBV4-2; CDR3 DNA: TGTGCCAGCAGCCTACAGGATGCGGCAGAATATGGCTACACCTTC; CDR3 protein: CASSLQDAAEYGYTF
D gene: TRBD1; J gene: TRBJ2-7; clone size: NA; V gene: TRBV27; CDR3 DNA: TGTGCCAGCGGGGAGGGACAGGGGGTTCAGCAGTACTTC; CDR3 protein: CASGEGQGVQQYF
D gene: NA; J gene: TRBJ2-2; clone size: NA; V gene: TRBV27; CDR3 DNA: TGTGCCAGCAGTTTCTCGACCGGGGAGCTGTTTTTT; CDR3 protein: CASSFSTGELFF
D gene: NA; J gene: TRBJ1-1; clone size: NA; V gene: TRBV3-1/TRBV3-2; CDR3 DNA: TGTGCCAGCAGCCAGGTGGGGGGAGGGGACACTGAAGCTTTCTTT; CDR3 protein: CASSQVGGGDTEAFF
D gene: NA; J gene: TRBJ2-2; clone size: NA; V gene: TRBV23-1; CDR3 DNA: TGCGCCAGCAGTCCCCTCGTTAGTAGAGGGATAAGCGGGGAGCTGTTTTTT; CDR3 protein: CASSPLVSRGISGELFF
D gene: TRBD1; J gene: TRBJ1-4; clone size: NA; V gene: TRBV11-2; CDR3 DNA: TGTGCCAGCAGCTTAATGGGACAGGGCACTGAAAAACTGTTTTTT; CDR3 protein: CASSLMGQGTEKLFF
D gene: NA; J gene: TRBJ1-3; clone size: NA; V gene: TRBV4-2; CDR3 DNA: TGTGCCAGCAGCGCCTCAGGGGACTCTGGAAACACCATATATTTT; CDR3 protein: CASSASGDSGNTIYF
D gene: TRBD1; J gene: TRBJ1-3; clone size: NA; V gene: TRBV28; CDR3 DNA: TGTGCCAGCAGTTTCCCGACAGGGGAGGGCACCATATATTTT; CDR3 protein: CASSFPTGEGTIYF
D gene: NA; J gene: TRBJ2-3; clone size: NA; V gene: TRBV12-5; CDR3 DNA: TGTGCTAGTGGTTTGGCGCGGGGTCTCACAGATACGCAGTATTTT; CDR3 protein: CASGLARGLTDTQYF
D gene: NA; J gene: TRBJ1-5; clone size: few; V gene: TRBV29-1; CDR3 DNA: TGCAGCGTTGGGTGGGGGGACAATCAGCCCCAGCATTTT; CDR3 protein: CSVGWGDNQPQHF
D gene: NA; J gene: TRBJ2-6; clone size: NA; V gene: TRBV19; CDR3 DNA: TGTGCCAGTACCAAAGCCCCCTATTCTACCATTGCCAACGTCCTGACTTTC; CDR3 protein: CASTKAPYSTIANVLTF
D gene: NA; J gene: TRBJ2-7; clone size: NA; V gene: TRBV10-3; CDR3 DNA: TGTGCCATCAGTGAGTCGATAGGGGCAACCTACGAGCAGTACTTC; CDR3 protein: CAISESIGATYEQYF
D gene: TRBD1; J gene: TRBJ1-2; clone size: few; V gene: TRBV7-9; CDR3 DNA: TGTGCCAGCAGCCAAAAGGACAGGAGGGATGTCTACACCTTC; CDR3 protein: CASSQKDRRDVYTF
D gene: NA; J gene: TRBJ1-2; clone size: NA; V gene: TRBV3-1/TRBV3-2; CDR3 DNA: TGTGCCAGCAGCCCGAGGCAGGGGAGTCGGACGCAATATGGCTACACCTTC; CDR3 protein: CASSPRQGSRTQYGYTF
D gene: NA; J gene: TRBJ1-1; clone size: NA; V gene: TRBV28; CDR3 DNA: TGTGCCAGCGAGGAGTCGGACACTGAAGCTTTCTTT; CDR3 protein: CASEESDTEAFF
D gene: NA; J gene: TRBJ1-1; clone size: once; V gene: TRBV21-1; CDR3 DNA: TGTGCCAGCAGCAGGGACACTCCGAACACTGAAGCTTTCTTT; CDR3 protein: CASSRDTPNTEAFF
D gene: TRBD2; J gene: TRBJ2-3; clone size: NA; V gene: TRBV6-2/TRBV6-3; CDR3 DNA: TGTGCCAGCAGCGGGACTAGCGGGGGTTACACAGATACGCAGTATTTT; CDR3 protein: CASSGTSGGYTDTQYF
D gene: TRBD2; J gene: TRBJ2-5; clone size: NA; V gene: TRBV7-9; CDR3 DNA: TGTGCCAGCAGCCCCAATAGCGGGACGGGGGAGACCCAGTACTTC; CDR3 protein: CASSPNSGTGETQYF
D gene: TRBD2; J gene: TRBJ2-1; clone size: NA; V gene: TRBV7-3; CDR3 DNA: TGTGCCAGCAGCCTGGCGGGAGGGGTCTACAATGAGCAGTTCTTC; CDR3 protein: CASSLAGGVYNEQFF
D gene: TRBD1; J gene: TRBJ2-3; clone size: few; V gene: TRBV4-2; CDR3 DNA: TGTGCCAGCAGCCAAGGCGTAACCGGGACAGGGAACACAGATACGCAGTATTTT; CDR3 protein: CASSQGVTGTGNTDTQYF
D gene: NA; J gene: TRBJ2-7; clone size: NA; V gene: TRBV7-9; CDR3 DNA: TGTGCCAGCAGCGCTCTCGGTTACGAGCAGTACTTC; CDR3 protein: CASSALGYEQYF
D gene: NA; J gene: TRBJ1-5; clone size: NA; V gene: TRBV4-2; CDR3 DNA: TGTGCCAGCAGCCATCCCGAGAACAATCAGCCCCAGCATTTT; CDR3 protein: CASSHPENNQPQHF
D gene: TRBD1; J gene: TRBJ2-2; clone size: NA; V gene: TRBV28; CDR3 DNA: TGTGCCAGCGGGACAGGGAGGACCGGGGAGCTGTTTTTT; CDR3 protein: CASGTGRTGELFF
D gene: TRBD2; J gene: TRBJ2-5; clone size: NA; V gene: TRBV5-4; CDR3 DNA: TGTGCCAGCAGCTTAAGGACTAGCGGGAGGCAAGAGACCCAGTACTTC; CDR3 protein: CASSLRTSGRQETQYF